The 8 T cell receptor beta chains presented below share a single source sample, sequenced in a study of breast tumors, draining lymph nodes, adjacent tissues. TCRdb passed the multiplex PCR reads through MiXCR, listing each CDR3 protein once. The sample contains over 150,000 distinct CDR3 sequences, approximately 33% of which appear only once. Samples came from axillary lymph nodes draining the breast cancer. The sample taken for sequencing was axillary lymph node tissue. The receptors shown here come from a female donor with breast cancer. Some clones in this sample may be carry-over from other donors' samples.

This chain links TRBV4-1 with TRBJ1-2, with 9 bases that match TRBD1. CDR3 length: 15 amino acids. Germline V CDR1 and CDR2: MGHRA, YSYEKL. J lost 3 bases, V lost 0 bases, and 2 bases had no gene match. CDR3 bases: TGCGCCAGCAGCCAAGACTGGACAGGGGACTATGGCTACACCTTC. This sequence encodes CASSQDWTGDYGYTF.

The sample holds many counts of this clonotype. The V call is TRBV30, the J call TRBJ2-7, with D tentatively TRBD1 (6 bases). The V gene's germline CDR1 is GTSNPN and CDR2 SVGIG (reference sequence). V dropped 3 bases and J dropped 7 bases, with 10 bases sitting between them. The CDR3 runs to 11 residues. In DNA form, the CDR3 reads TGTGCCTGGAGACAGGGTTTAGAGCAGTACTTC. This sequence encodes CAWRQGLEQYF. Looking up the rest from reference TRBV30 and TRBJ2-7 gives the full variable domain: SQTIHQWPATLVQPVGSPLSLECTVEGTSNPNLYWYRQAAGRGLQLLFYSVGIGQISSEVPQNLSASRPQDRQFILSSKKLLLSDSGFYLCAWRQGLEQYFGPGTRLTVT.

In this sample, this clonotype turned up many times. The CDR3 sequence is CASIWIRATNEKLFF. The DNA for the CDR3 is TGTGCCAGCATCTGGATAAGGGCAACTAATGAAAAACTGTTTTTT. The chain has TRBV7-6 and TRBJ1-4; D gene unclear. Germline CDR1 reads SGHVS; CDR2 reads FNYEAQ. The CDR3 sequence is 15 residues long. Trimming removed 7 bases at V and 0 bases at J, with 12 bases between.

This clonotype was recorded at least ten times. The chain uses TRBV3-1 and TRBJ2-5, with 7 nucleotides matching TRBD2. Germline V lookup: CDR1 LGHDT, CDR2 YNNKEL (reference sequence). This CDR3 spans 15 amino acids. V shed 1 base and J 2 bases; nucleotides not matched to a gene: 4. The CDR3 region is CASSQGEAGQETQYF. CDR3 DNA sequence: TGTGCCAGCAGCCAAGGGGAAGCGGGGCAAGAGACCCAGTACTTC.

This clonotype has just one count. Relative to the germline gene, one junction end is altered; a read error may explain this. The CDR3 is CASGLVRGTLYEQYF. In DNA, the CDR3 is TGTGCCAGCGGCTTAGTGAGGGGGACCCTCTACGAGCAGTACTTC. The rearrangement links TRBV7-8 to TRBJ2-7; a weak D match, TRBD1 (6 bases). The CDR3 runs to 15 residues. Germline CDR1 and CDR2: SGHVS and FQNEAQ.

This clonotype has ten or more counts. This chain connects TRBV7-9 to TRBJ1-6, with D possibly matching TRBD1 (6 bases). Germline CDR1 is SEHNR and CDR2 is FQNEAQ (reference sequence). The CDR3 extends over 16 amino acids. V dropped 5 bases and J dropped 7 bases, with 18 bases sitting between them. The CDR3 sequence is CASSRAGARGNSPLHF. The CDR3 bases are TGTGCCAGCAGCCGAGCGGGGGCTCGTGGAAATTCACCCCTCCACTTT.

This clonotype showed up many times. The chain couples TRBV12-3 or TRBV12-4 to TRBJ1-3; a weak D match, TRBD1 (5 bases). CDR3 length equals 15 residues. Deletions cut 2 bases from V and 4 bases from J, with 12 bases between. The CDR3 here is CASSLQPGNGNTIYF. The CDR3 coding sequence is TGTGCCAGCAGTTTACAACCAGGGAACGGAAACACCATATATTTT.

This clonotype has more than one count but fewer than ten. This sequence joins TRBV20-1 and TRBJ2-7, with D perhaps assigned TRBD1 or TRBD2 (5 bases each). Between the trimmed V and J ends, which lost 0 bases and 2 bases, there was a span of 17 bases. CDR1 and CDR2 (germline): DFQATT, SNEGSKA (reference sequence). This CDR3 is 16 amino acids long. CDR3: CSARDGTREATYEQYF. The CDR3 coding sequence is TGCAGTGCTAGAGACGGGACCCGTGAGGCCACCTACGAGCAGTACTTC.